This TCR beta chain derives from a study of blood T cell repertoires in COVID-19. Assay: immunoSEQ multiplex PCR; the TCRdb copy retains only in-frame clones and omits some. This table holds 120,000 or so clones, approximately 85% found once. The sample holds one count of this clone. This receptor was taken from a young man with COVID-19, enrolled during active disease. The specimen was peripheral blood.

The CDR3 coding sequence is TGTGCCAGCAGGGCCAGGGGGAACTATGGCTACACCTTC. Translation: CASRARGNYGYTF. The chain combines TRBV2 with TRBJ1-2, with 7 bases lining up with TRBD1. The germline V gene has CDR1 SNHLY and CDR2 FYNNEI. The V gene end was trimmed by 6 bases and the J gene end by 2 bases; junction bases not matched to a gene: 3. The CDR3 length is 13 residues.